This TCR beta chain was sequenced in a study of Graves' ophthalmopathy and Graves' hyperthyroidism. Study-level points and caveats: For predicting ophthalmopathy progression, the model had 70.59% sensitivity and nearly 75% specificity.

Amplified TCR beta CDR3 regions were obtained using RNA transcripts as template. HTBI primers were employed in first-round RT-PCR, then a second-round multiplex PCR followed. TCRdb fed the multiplex PCR reads into MiXCR, producing one record per CDR3 protein. This table holds a few hundred thousand distinct CDR3 sequences, 15% to 20% found once. V was clipped by 7 bases and J by 11 bases; unmatched bases: 10. The CDR3 is 12 residues long. Germline V gives CDR1 MDHEN, CDR2 SYDVKM. Hyperthyroidism was classified as stable if no ophthalmopathy occurred within 18 months of follow-up. The evidence that diagnosis relied on was clinical symptoms, serum thyroxine, TRAb, thyroid ultrasound and orbital computed tomography. Ten or more counts support this clonotype. The antigen remains unidentified.

The clonotype was recovered from an adult woman with stable Graves' hyperthyroidism. The chain has TRBV28 and TRBJ1-1; TRBD1 matches 7 bases. Material: peripheral blood. The CDR3 DNA follows: TGTGCCAGCACCAAACGAGGGGGCTGGGCTTTCTTT. Protein: CASTKRGGWAFF.